This T cell receptor (beta chain) emerged from a study of blood T cell repertoires in COVID-19. About the study: PBMCs, B-cell-depleted T cells, or T cells provided the cDNA or gDNA that made up the material.

Original methodology: Reference gene primer amplification yielded estimated nucleated cell counts. Some clones are missing from TCRdb's copy, which holds only in-frame ones; the method was immunoSEQ multiplex PCR. That table is the source of V, J and clone size, and D and trimming were worked out from the DNA. In the table there are 350,000 or so clones, 80% to 90% of which are singletons. The CDR3 contains 15 residues. Germline V gene data show CDR1 as LNHDA and CDR2 as SQIVND (reference sequence). Trimming at V came to 7 bases and at J to 0 bases, leaving 6 bases not matched to a gene. The specimen was peripheral blood. The source is a man aged 30 to 39 with active or convalescent COVID-19. The rearrangement joins TRBV19 to TRBJ2-3; 8 bases are shared with TRBD1. The CDR3 loop is CASTGQGGSTDTQYF. The DNA for the CDR3 is TGTGCCAGTACCGGACAGGGTGGGAGCACAGATACGCAGTATTTT.